One T cell receptor beta chain is described in this entry. This CDR3 spans 12 amino acids. Germline lookup yields CDR1 LNHDA and CDR2 SQIVND (reference sequence). The V gene lost 5 bases and the J gene lost 2 bases, with 3 bases spanning the gap. Assay used: immunoSEQ multiplex PCR; TCRdb lists only in-frame clones, some missing. The sample includes 250,000 to 300,000 clones, roughly 80% of them seen just once. This record belongs to a study of blood T cell repertoires in COVID-19. The chain uses TRBV19 and TRBJ2-2, with D uncertain. This TCR was sampled from a man aged 60 to 69 who had recovered from COVID-19. The sequencing sample was made of peripheral blood. The CDR3 loop is CASSLNTGELFF. DNA for the CDR3: TGTGCCAGTAGTCTAAACACCGGGGAGCTGTTTTTT. Full variable domain (rest looked up from reference TRBV19 and TRBJ2-2): DGGITQSPKYLFRKEGQNVTLSCEQNLNHDAMYWYRQDPGQGLRLIYYSQIVNDFQKGDIAEGYSVSREKKESFPLTVTSAQKNPTAFYLCASSLNTGELFFGEGSRLTVL.